This passage covers 16 T cell receptor beta chains from one sample sequenced in a study of Graves' ophthalmopathy and Graves' hyperthyroidism listed by TCRdb under 2018. The reads were generated on an Illumina HiSeq 2000. TCR beta CDR3 regions were amplified from RNA transcripts for repertoire sequencing. The first round was an RT-PCR using HTBI primers with the Qiagen OneStep RT-PCR kit, and this first round was followed by a second-round multiplex PCR, then size selection and purification. TCRdb took the public reads, trimmed them with fastp at Q25, ran MiXCR for clone calling and kept in-frame beta chains. Records with the same CDR3 protein are collapsed into one entry carrying the most frequent genes and DNA. A total of about 400,000 distinct CDR3 sequences appear in this sample, 15% to 17% of them only once. The top ten constitute 7% of the sample. The specimen sequenced was peripheral blood. Source of these receptors: a woman under 30 with stable Graves' hyperthyroidism. Donor details come from another sample of the same person, matched by shared clones.

This clonotype appeared many times. The rearrangement joins TRBV24-1 to TRBJ1-1; the D is unclear. From germline, CDR1 is KGHDR and CDR2 SFDVKD. The CDR3 consists of 13 residues. V was clipped by 8 bases and J by 2 bases, with 11 bases between them. The CDR3 DNA reads TGTGCCACCAAAGAGCGGACCAACACTGAAGCTTTCTTT. As protein: CATKERTNTEAFF.

The chain couples TRBV12-3 or TRBV12-4 to TRBJ1-1; D not resolved. V was cut by 8 bases and J by 4 bases, with 11 bases left in between. The CDR3 contains 12 residues. CDR3 in DNA: TGTGCCAGCGCTACTCCCCCCACTGAAGCTTTCTTT. Protein sequence: CASATPPTEAFF.

This clonotype has at least ten counts. The chain is built from TRBV7-2 and TRBJ1-2, with TRBD1 matching over 9 bases. The J segment lost 3 bases and the V segment lost 5 bases, leaving 16 bases of the junction unmatched. Per germline, CDR1 SGHTA and CDR2 FQGNSA. The CDR3 sequence is 18 residues long. The CDR3, as DNA: TGTGCCAGCAGCATCGGACAGGGGCGGTTGTGGGGGCACTATGGCTACACCTTC. Amino acid sequence: CASSIGQGRLWGHYGYTF. Filled out from reference TRBV7-2 and TRBJ1-2, the complete variable domain reads GAGVSQSPSNKVTEKGKDVELRCDPISGHTALYWYRQSLGQGLEFLIYFQGNSAPDKSGLPSDRFSAERTGGSVSTLTIQRTQQEDSAVYLCASSIGQGRLWGHYGYTFGSGTRLTVV.

This clonotype was counted many times. This rearrangement joins TRBV2 to TRBJ1-2, with a weak D call TRBD1 (6 bases). The V gene's germline CDR1 is SNHLY and CDR2 FYNNEI. The CDR3 spans 13 residues. Trimming left V 4 bases short and J 4 bases short, with 10 bases between. The DNA of the CDR3 is TGTGCCAGCAGTGGGAGGACAGCCTATGGCTACACCTTC. This translates into CASSGRTAYGYTF.

This clonotype was recorded at least ten times. The rearrangement links TRBV6-5 to TRBJ1-2; 7 nucleotides line up with TRBD1. Trimming cost V 0 bases and J 2 bases; bases outside gene matches: 0. This CDR3 has 14 amino acids. Per germline, CDR1 MNHEY and CDR2 SVGAGI. DNA for the CDR3: TGTGCCAGCAGTTACTCGACAGGGAACTATGGCTACACCTTC. Translating it yields CASSYSTGNYGYTF.

This clonotype was counted many times. The chain couples TRBV20-1 to TRBJ1-5; TRBD1 matches 8 bases. Germline assignment: CDR1 DFQATT and CDR2 SNEGSKA (reference sequence). J lost 0 bases, V lost 5 bases, and 3 bases had no gene match. The CDR3 sequence is 14 residues long. For the CDR3, the DNA is TGCAGTGCTGAACAGGGGGGTAGCAATCAGCCCCAGCATTTT. It is translated as CSAEQGGSNQPQHF.

This clonotype has at least ten counts. The chain combines TRBV11-3 with TRBJ1-1; D is undetermined. The CDR3 is 13 amino acids. V was shortened by 3 bases and J by 2 bases, with 7 bases between the two germline ends. Germline CDR1 SGHNT, CDR2 YENEEA. The CDR3 region is CASSFEGNTEAFF. The CDR3, as DNA: TGTGCCAGCAGCTTTGAGGGCAACACTGAAGCTTTCTTT.

V and J are TRBV19 and TRBJ1-5, with TRBD1 as a possible D gene (5 bases). The ends were cut back, 10 bases at V and 2 bases at J, with 15 bases in the middle. CDR3 size: 14 residues. Germline V lookup: CDR1 LNHDA, CDR2 SQIVND (reference sequence). DNA for the CDR3: TGTGCCACCGGAGACCCGGGGGGCAATCAGCCCCAGCATTTT. Its protein product is CATGDPGGNQPQHF.

This clonotype was recorded many times. The chain combines TRBV7-2 with TRBJ2-7; 9 positions match TRBD2. Germline V CDR1 and CDR2: SGHTA, FQGNSA. Trimming cost V 1 base and J 5 bases; bases outside gene matches: 6. The CDR3 extends over 15 amino acids. CDR3 protein: CASSLGPAGGNEQYF. The CDR3 nucleotides are TGTGCCAGCAGCTTAGGGCCAGCGGGGGGTAACGAGCAGTACTTC. Using reference TRBV7-2 and TRBJ2-7 for the parts outside the CDR3, the full variable domain is GAGVSQSPSNKVTEKGKDVELRCDPISGHTALYWYRQSLGQGLEFLIYFQGNSAPDKSGLPSDRFSAERTGGSVSTLTIQRTQQEDSAVYLCASSLGPAGGNEQYFGPGTRLTVT.

This clonotype has ten or more counts. The V and J genes are TRBV12-3 or TRBV12-4 and TRBJ2-7, with 9 bases aligning to TRBD2. V lost 2 bases to trimming and J lost 3 bases; unmatched junction nucleotides: 17. The CDR3 has 19 amino acids. CDR3 sequence reads: CASSLQFGLAGKIVYEQYF. CDR3 coding DNA: TGTGCCAGCAGTTTACAGTTTGGGCTAGCGGGGAAGATTGTCTACGAGCAGTACTTC.

This clonotype was detected ten times or more. The chain employs TRBV19 and TRBJ1-1; D ambiguous. The CDR3 contains 13 residues. The germline CDR1 and CDR2 sequences are LNHDA and SQIVND (reference sequence). Trimming left V 5 bases short and J 4 bases short, with 11 bases between. DNA of the CDR3: TGTGCCAGTAGTGGAGTCGGGGTCACTGAAGCTTTCTTT. Encoded protein: CASSGVGVTEAFF.

This clonotype was seen at least ten times. The chain links TRBV7-2 to TRBJ2-7; either TRBD1 or TRBD2 may fit D (7 bases each). The CDR3 has 15 amino acids. Germline CDR1 is SGHTA and CDR2 is FQGNSA. V was trimmed by 5 bases and J by 7 bases, leaving 21 bases between them. The CDR3 nucleotides are TGTGCCAGCAGCCTAGTGGGACAGCCCGGGAGGGAGCAGTACTTC. Protein product: CASSLVGQPGREQYF.

This clonotype has a count of ten or more. This CDR3 fails to terminate in the conserved phenylalanine or tryptophan, so it likely reflects a read error. This chain uses TRBV2 with TRBJ1-5; TRBD1 might be the D (6 bases). This CDR3 is 14 amino acids long. CDR1 SNHLY and CDR2 FYNNEI come from the germline V gene. V lost 6 bases to trimming and J lost 6 bases, with 15 bases between them. CDR3 in DNA: TGTGCCAGCAGCCTCCCGGGGGCGATTCAGCCCCAGCATTCT. As protein: CASSLPGAIQPQHS.

The table lists this clonotype with many counts. The J gene is TRBJ1-2, the V gene TRBV2; possible D gene TRBD1, 6 bases. The germline V gene encodes CDR1 SNHLY and CDR2 FYNNEI. V was clipped by 7 bases and J by 2 bases, with 14 bases between them. CDR3 length equals 14 residues. DNA of the CDR3: TGTGCCAGCAAGCCCCAGGGGAACAACTATGGCTACACCTTC. This gives the protein CASKPQGNNYGYTF.

This clonotype was observed at least ten times. V gene TRBV12-3 or TRBV12-4 combines with J gene TRBJ1-2, with D unresolved. CDR3 length: 13 amino acids. Deletions cut 1 base from V and 4 bases from J, with 7 bases between. CDR3 DNA sequence: TGTGCCAGCAGTTTAGGCGAGGGCTATGGCTACACCTTC. Translating gives CASSLGEGYGYTF.

This clonotype occurred many times. The chain uses TRBV20-1 and TRBJ1-2, with TRBD1 matching 7 bases. Trimming cost V 3 bases and J 8 bases; bases outside gene matches: 9. The CDR3 is made up of 13 amino acids. Germline V gene sequence: CDR1 DFQATT, CDR2 SNEGSKA (reference sequence). This CDR3 is CSASGITGEGYTF. The CDR3 nucleotides read TGCAGTGCTAGCGGAATTACAGGGGAAGGCTACACCTTC.